What follows are 16 T cell receptor beta chains derived from one specimen sequenced in a study of T cells in Graves' hyperthyroidism and ophthalmopathy. TCR beta CDR3 regions were amplified from RNA transcripts. HTBI primers were used for first-round RT-PCR of the TCR CDR3. TCRdb fed the multiplex PCR reads into MiXCR, producing one record per CDR3 protein. The table shows around 580,000 distinct CDR3 sequences, with around 17% occurring only once. Material for sequencing was blood. These receptors all stem from a woman aged 18-35 years with Graves' hyperthyroidism.

The DNA for the CDR3 is TGCAGCGTCCAAGGCAGTTCCTACTCTGGAAACACCATATATTTT. As protein: CSVQGSSYSGNTIYF. The chain employs TRBV29-1 and TRBJ1-3; the D is unclear. Between the trimmed V and J ends, which lost 6 bases and 0 bases, there was a span of 15 bases. This CDR3 has 15 amino acids. The germline CDR1 and CDR2 sequences are SQVTM and ANQGSEA.

This chain joins TRBV28 and TRBJ1-4; D may be TRBD1 (6 bases). Germline loops: CDR1 MDHEN, CDR2 SYDVKM. CDR3 length: 14 amino acids. V was trimmed by 6 bases and J by 8 bases, leaving 16 bases between them. CDR3 sequence (DNA): TGTGCCAGCAGCGAAACAGGGCCCGGGGAAAAACTGTTTTTT. Protein sequence: CASSETGPGEKLFF.

This clonotype was counted ten times or more. The chain combines TRBV12-3 or TRBV12-4 with TRBJ1-5; 8 positions match TRBD1. This CDR3 contains 14 residues. After removal of 7 bases from V and 7 bases from J, the junction contained 9 bases not matched to a gene. The CDR3 loop is CASTRTGWGQPQHF. In DNA form, the CDR3 reads TGTGCCAGCACTCGGACAGGGTGGGGACAGCCCCAGCATTTT.

This clonotype was recorded at least ten times. This chain connects TRBV27 to TRBJ2-5; D is undetermined. The length of the CDR3 is 13 residues. Trimming took off 5 bases at V and 2 bases at J, with 9 bases between the two ends. Germline V gene lookup returns CDR1 MNHEY and CDR2 SMNVEV (reference sequence). The CDR3 DNA follows: TGTGCCAGCAGTCCTCAACTACAAGAGACCCAGTACTTC. Its protein product is CASSPQLQETQYF.

At least ten counts were recorded for this clonotype. The chain employs TRBV6-2 or TRBV6-3 and TRBJ2-1; D call uncertain. The V end was cut by 10 bases, the J end by 3 bases, with 28 bases between. Germline V lookup: CDR1 MNHEY, CDR2 SVGEGT. The CDR3 loop spans 18 amino acids. The CDR3 reads CATSTGISVLLIYNEQFF. The CDR3 DNA sequence: TGTGCCACCTCTACTGGGATATCTGTCCTTCTAATCTACAATGAGCAGTTCTTC.

CDR3 nucleotides: TGTGCCAGCAGCCAAGCGGACATGGATCTGGGTGAAAAACTGTTTTTT. This encodes CASSQADMDLGEKLFF. This chain uses TRBV4-2 with TRBJ1-4; D is perhaps TRBD1 (5 bases). The germline CDR1 and CDR2 sequences are LGHNA and YNFKEQ. The CDR3 is 16 residues long. The V and J ends lost 1 base and 7 bases respectively, with 16 bases between them.

This clonotype appeared many times. The V gene is TRBV28, the J gene TRBJ1-1, with D perhaps TRBD1 (5 bases). The CDR3 runs to 15 residues. Germline CDR1 and CDR2: MDHEN and SYDVKM. The V and J ends lost 6 bases and 0 bases respectively, with 14 bases between them. The CDR3 bases are TGTGCCAGCAGGACCGGAACGACAGTGAACACTGAAGCTTTCTTT. Its protein is CASRTGTTVNTEAFF.

This clonotype turned up a few times. The chain has TRBV11-2 and TRBJ2-2; D is ambiguous. V was pared by 4 bases and J by 6 bases, with 15 bases between. The CDR3 loop spans 15 amino acids. Germline CDR1 and CDR2: SGHAT and FQNNGV. The CDR3 nucleotides are TGTGCCAGCAGCTCAAGACCCGTAGGACCCGGGGAGCTGTTTTTT. Its translation is CASSSRPVGPGELFF.

The chain couples TRBV30 to TRBJ2-7; D perhaps matches TRBD1 (6 bases). This CDR3 is built from 16 residues. Trimming took 4 bases from V and 4 from J, leaving 23 bases between them. In germline, CDR1 is GTSNPN, CDR2 SVGIG (reference sequence). The CDR3 DNA is TGTGCCTGGAAGAACCCCACAGGGATCAATTTGTACGAGCAGTACTTC. This sequence encodes CAWKNPTGINLYEQYF.

Worth noting for this clonotype: Mismatch with germline at one junction end may stem from a read error. The V and J genes are TRBV28 and TRBJ1-6, with D tentatively TRBD1 (5 bases). Germline assignment: CDR1 MDHEN and CDR2 SYDVKM. This CDR3 has 15 residues. The CDR3: CANSLGGRAGSPLHF. The DNA for the CDR3 is TGTGCCAACAGTTTGGGCGGCAGGGCCGGCTCACCCCTCCACTTT.

The chain uses TRBV20-1 and TRBJ1-5; 7 bases fit TRBD1. The CDR3 totals 15 residues. The germline CDR1 and CDR2 sequences are DFQATT and SNEGSKA (reference sequence). The V and J ends lost 1 base and 6 bases, in that order; junction bases with no gene match: 9. The CDR3 spells CSARGPDRVSQPQHF. In nucleotides, the CDR3 is TGCAGTGCTAGAGGCCCAGACAGGGTCAGTCAGCCCCAGCATTTT.

At least ten counts were recorded for this clonotype. The chain joins TRBV7-3 to TRBJ1-1; D is ambiguous. With 5 bases removed from V and 0 bases from J, the gap between germline ends came to 10 bases. Germline V gives CDR1 SGHTA, CDR2 FQGTGA. This CDR3 comprises 14 residues. The CDR3 loop reads CASSKGPMNTEAFF. The CDR3 DNA reads TGTGCCAGCAGCAAAGGCCCCATGAACACTGAAGCTTTCTTT. The whole variable domain, remainder taken from reference TRBV7-3 and TRBJ1-1, is GAGVSQTPSNKVTEKGKYVELRCDPISGHTALYWYRQSLGQGPEFLIYFQGTGAADDSGLPNDRFFAVRPEGSVSTLKIQRTERGDSAVYLCASSKGPMNTEAFFGQGTRLTVV.

This clonotype has ten or more counts. The J gene is TRBJ2-3, the V gene TRBV3-1; unclear D gene. V was clipped by 4 bases and J by 9 bases, with 14 bases between them. The CDR3 loop spans 13 amino acids. The germline CDR1 and CDR2 sequences are LGHDT and YNNKEL (reference sequence). CDR3: CASSPVSARTQYF. DNA of the CDR3: TGTGCCAGCAGCCCCGTCTCGGCCAGGACGCAGTATTTT.

About this clonotype itself: This sequence may be a read error, since a much larger clone differs from it by one base. The CDR3 is CASSSLSYEQFF. CDR3 DNA sequence: TGTGCCAGCAGCTCCCTCTCCTACGAGCAGTTCTTC. V and J are TRBV7-9 and TRBJ2-7, with D hard to call. TRBJ2-1 explains the end of the DNA better; the J call may be wrong. This CDR3 is built from 12 residues. The V gene's germline CDR1 is SEHNR and CDR2 FQNEAQ (reference sequence).

This clonotype came up many times. This chain connects TRBV6-2 or TRBV6-3 to TRBJ2-5; the match to TRBD2 covers 11 bases. CDR3 length: 18 residues. Looked up from germline, CDR1 is MNHEY and CDR2 is SVGEGT. Losses at the gene ends were 0 bases for V and 5 bases for J; bases not matched to a gene: 11. CDR3 nucleotide sequence: TGTGCCAGCAGTTACTCGACGTCTAGCGGGGGGACGAAGGAGACCCAGTACTTC. Protein sequence: CASSYSTSSGGTKETQYF.

V is TRBV6-5 and J is TRBJ1-4, with D unresolved. Trimming removed 2 bases at V and 4 bases at J, with 11 bases between. The germline V gene has CDR1 MNHEY and CDR2 SVGAGI. The CDR3 totals 15 residues. The CDR3 DNA sequence: TGTGCCAGCAGTTACCGACGGACTGGTAATGAAAAACTGTTTTTT. Residues: CASSYRRTGNEKLFF.